Following are 20 T cell receptor beta chains from one sample sequenced in a study of cytomegalovirus exposure and HLA in healthy donors (dated by TCRdb to the late 2010s). The library came from the immunoSEQ multiplex PCR assay. For the multiplex PCR, a mixture combining 60 forward primers for TCR Vbeta segments and 13 reverse primers for TCR Jbeta segments was used. In TCRdb, the immuneACCESS table is reduced to in-frame sequences with V and J assigned. These tables do not hold every clone; where another copy was compared, an unresolved V gene accounts for under half, and the others remain unexplained. For this sample the table gives approximately 150,000 clones, of which roughly 76% were detected only once. Less than 2.5% of the sample is taken by the ten largest. Sample: PBMCs. The receptors originated from a male donor in good health and CMV-seronegative.

This clone was seen once. The CDR3 coding sequence is TGTGCCAGCAGGAAAGGAGCGGGGGGGAACACCGGGGAGCTGTTTTTT. Translating it yields CASRKGAGGNTGELFF. The chain combines TRBV7-6 with TRBJ2-2, with 9 bases identical to TRBD2. This CDR3 spans 16 amino acids. Per the germline V gene, CDR1 is SGHVS and CDR2 is FNYEAQ. Trimming cost V 6 bases and J 1 base; bases outside gene matches: 6.

This rearrangement joins TRBV4-3 to TRBJ2-7; 7 bases map to TRBD1. The germline V gene encodes CDR1 LGHNA and CDR2 YSLEER. V gave up 4 bases and J gave up 0 bases; unmatched junction bases: 6. The CDR3 contains 15 residues. This CDR3 is CASSRSGTASYEQYF. The CDR3, as DNA: TGCGCCAGCAGCCGCTCCGGGACAGCCTCCTACGAGCAGTACTTC.

The chain recombines TRBV7-8 with TRBJ1-4, with a possible D match to TRBD1 (6 bases). V lost 2 bases, J lost 1 base, and 11 bases lay in between. Germline CDR1 reads SGHVS; CDR2 reads FQNEAQ. The CDR3 has 16 amino acids. CDR3 protein: CASSLHRVLTNEKLFF. Written as DNA, the CDR3 is TGTGCCAGCAGCTTACACAGGGTATTAACTAATGAAAAACTGTTTTTT. Based on the CDR3 plus reference TRBV7-8 and TRBJ1-4, the full variable domain is GAGVSQSPRYKVAKRGQDVALRCDPISGHVSLFWYQQALGQGPEFLTYFQNEAQLDKSGLPSDRFFAERPEGSVSTLKIQRTQQEDSAVYLCASSLHRVLTNEKLFFGSGTQLSVL.

This sequence joins TRBV6-5 and TRBJ1-2; D gene ambiguous. This CDR3 is built from 15 residues. Trimming left V 2 bases short and J 4 bases short, with 14 bases between. The germline CDR1 and CDR2 sequences are MNHEY and SVGAGI. Written as DNA, the CDR3 is TGTGCCAGCAGTTACGTTGGTCGTCAAGCCTATGGCTACACCTTC. It translates to CASSYVGRQAYGYTF.

This chain joins TRBV5-1 and TRBJ2-5; unclear D gene. CDR3 length equals 11 residues. V lost 3 bases and J lost 7, with 7 bases in between. The germline gives CDR1 SGHRS, CDR2 YFSETQ. The CDR3 sequence is CASSSIGTQYF. The CDR3 coding sequence is TGCGCCAGCAGCTCTATCGGGACCCAGTACTTC.

About this clone itself: A read error may produce the germline difference seen at one junction end. V is TRBV7-9 and J is TRBJ2-1; 7 positions match TRBD2. The germline V gene has CDR1 SEHNR and CDR2 FQNEAQ (reference sequence). This CDR3 is built from 17 residues. For the CDR3, the DNA is TGTTCCAGCAGCTTAGGGGCTAGCGGATACTCCTACAATGAGCAGTTCTTC. It encodes CSSSLGASGYSYNEQFF.

This sequence joins TRBV6-5 and TRBJ2-3; perhaps TRBD1 as D (5 bases). Germline values: CDR1 MNHEY, CDR2 SVGAGI. V lost 7 bases, J lost 6 bases, and 14 bases lay in between. The CDR3 loop spans 13 amino acids. The CDR3 bases are TGTGCCAGCACCCCCCAGGGTGGGGATACGCAGTATTTT. Residues: CASTPQGGDTQYF.

The table lists this clone with a count of one. The chain joins TRBV6-6 to TRBJ2-3; D perhaps matches TRBD1 (6 bases). Trimming left V 5 bases short and J 7 bases short, with 13 bases between. The CDR3 is 13 residues long. The germline gives CDR1 MNHNY, CDR2 SVGAGI (reference sequence). The CDR3 loop is CASSLQGLNTQYF. Here the CDR3 DNA reads TGTGCCAGCAGTCTCCAGGGGTTGAATACGCAGTATTTT.

V gene TRBV5-1 combines with J gene TRBJ2-7, with D perhaps TRBD1 (6 bases). Germline assignment: CDR1 SGHRS and CDR2 YFSETQ. The CDR3 extends over 14 amino acids. Trimming took 6 bases from V and 4 from J, leaving 17 bases between them. The CDR3 sequence: CASTLGRGAYEQYF. CDR3 DNA sequence: TGCGCCAGCACCCTGGGCAGGGGAGCTTACGAGCAGTACTTC. Together with reference TRBV5-1 and TRBJ2-7, the CDR3 gives the full variable domain: KAGVTQTPRYLIKTRGQQVTLSCSPISGHRSVSWYQQTPGQGLQFLFEYFSETQRNKGNFPGRFSGRQFSNSRSEMNVSTLELGDSALYLCASTLGRGAYEQYFGPGTRLTVT.

The CDR3 reads CASIGGGLGEQYF. CDR3 nucleotides: TGTGCCAGCATCGGGGGGGGCTTGGGCGAGCAGTACTTC. This sequence joins TRBV25-1 and TRBJ2-7; TRBD2 matches 8 bases. CDR3 length: 13 residues. Germline CDR1 is MGHDK and CDR2 is SYGVNS. V was clipped by 7 bases and J by 6 bases; unmatched bases: 8.

The V gene is TRBV2, the J gene TRBJ2-1; D unclear. The length of the CDR3 is 11 residues. Per the germline V gene, CDR1 is SNHLY and CDR2 is FYNNEI. The V end lost 11 bases, the J end lost 7 bases, and 12 bases lay between the germline ends. CDR3 DNA: TGTGCCGACTTTGACCGTAATGAGCAGTTCTTC. As protein: CADFDRNEQFF.

The chain is built from TRBV7-8 and TRBJ1-5; 8 positions agree with TRBD1. With 3 bases clipped from V and 1 base from J, the junction kept 8 bases outside the gene matches. The CDR3 totals 17 residues. CDR1 is SGHVS and CDR2 is FQNEAQ in the germline V gene. CDR3 in DNA: TGTGCCAGCAGCTTTGGGCAGGGGGCGTTAAGCAATCAGCCCCAGCATTTT. As protein: CASSFGQGALSNQPQHF.

This clone was recorded only once. V usage is TRBV5-4 and J usage is TRBJ1-6, with D possibly matching TRBD1 (5 bases). The CDR3 sequence is 15 residues long. Trimming cost V 1 base and J 7 bases, with 12 bases left between them. The germline gives CDR1 SGHNT, CDR2 YYREEE (reference sequence). The CDR3 reads CASSLSQGPNSPLHF. The DNA for the CDR3 is TGTGCCAGCAGCTTGTCTCAGGGCCCCAATTCACCCCTCCACTTT.

This chain connects TRBV25-1 to TRBJ2-1; 10 bases fit TRBD1. The CDR3 consists of 16 residues. CDR1 is MGHDK and CDR2 is SYGVNS in the germline V gene. J was trimmed by 4 bases and V by 7 bases; bases with no gene match: 10. The CDR3 DNA is TGTGCCAGCACCATATCGGGGGGACAGGGGTACAATGAGCAGTTCTTC. Amino acid sequence: CASTISGGQGYNEQFF.

The chain is built from TRBV9 and TRBJ2-5, with 8 bases matching TRBD2. This CDR3 is built from 15 residues. The V gene end was trimmed by 6 bases and the J gene end by 1 base; junction bases not matched to a gene: 8. Germline CDR1 and CDR2: SGDLS and YYNGEE. The CDR3 sequence: CASTRGGDTQETQYF. In DNA form, the CDR3 reads TGTGCCAGCACCCGGGGGGGGGACACCCAAGAGACCCAGTACTTC.

J is TRBJ2-7 and V is TRBV6-6; D perhaps matches TRBD2 (7 bases). The CDR3 has 15 amino acids. The germline V gene has CDR1 MNHNY and CDR2 SVGAGI (reference sequence). The ends were cut back, 4 bases at V and 0 bases at J, with 13 bases in the middle. The CDR3 coding sequence is TGTGCCAGCAGTTCCACGGGGGGCCACTCCTACGAGCAGTACTTC. This sequence encodes CASSSTGGHSYEQYF.

Points on this clone: This specimen includes other DNA sequences encoding the same CDR3. The chain uses TRBV6-5 and TRBJ1-1; 7 bases are a match to TRBD1. This CDR3 contains 14 residues. Germline V CDR1 and CDR2: MNHEY, SVGAGI. Trimming took 6 bases from V and 1 from J; bases not matched to a gene: 5. The CDR3 DNA reads TGTGCCAGCAGACCACGACAGGGGAACACTGAAGCTTTCTTT. It specifies CASRPRQGNTEAFF.

About this clone: No conserved phenylalanine or tryptophan is present at the end of the CDR3, so a read error is the likely explanation. This rearrangement joins TRBV5-1 to TRBJ1-2; 8 bases are shared with TRBD1. This CDR3 is built from 15 residues. Germline lookup yields CDR1 SGHRS and CDR2 YFSETQ. With V trimmed by 0 bases and J by 8 bases, 9 bases remained unmatched. CDR3 sequence: CASSLESRTGSGYTL. The CDR3 nucleotides read TGCGCCAGCAGCTTGGAATCACGGACAGGGTCCGGCTACACCCTC.

The rearrangement links TRBV19 to TRBJ1-1; D is ambiguous. CDR3 length equals 11 residues. Between the trimmed V and J ends, which lost 6 bases and 11 bases, there was a span of 13 bases. CDR1 is LNHDA, CDR2 SQIVND, per germline (reference sequence). The CDR3 protein is CASRDLTDAFF. CDR3 nucleotides: TGTGCCAGTAGGGACTTGACGGATGCTTTCTTT.

Of note for this clone: This sample also contains other DNA sequences that code for the same CDR3. The chain uses TRBV5-1 and TRBJ1-1, with 11 bases matching TRBD1. The CDR3 length is 14 residues. Trimming took 3 bases from V and 4 from J; bases not matched to a gene: 2. CDR1 is SGHRS, CDR2 YFSETQ, per germline. CDR3 DNA sequence: TGCGCCAGCAGCTGGACAGGGGGCGGCACTGAAGCTTTCTTT. Translation: CASSWTGGGTEAFF.